Here is one T cell receptor (beta chain) with its context. No antigen is known for it. These data belong to a study of cytomegalovirus exposure and HLA in healthy donors. Study-wide results and limits: Highly shared sequence variants in one cluster were likely a sequencing artifact.

The PCR used 60 Vbeta and 13 Jbeta primers. TCRdb's table, derived via immunoSEQ multiplex PCR, lists solely in-frame clones and lacks some. Of approximately 140,000 clones in the sample, 65% to 80% were seen once. The sequenced sample was PBMCs. The receptor was isolated from a woman aged 40 to 50 in good health and CMV-seronegative.

Here the CDR3 reads CASSQGAREQYF. The CDR3 nucleotides are TGTGCCAGCAGTCAGGGGGCGCGGGAGCAGTACTTC. This rearrangement joins TRBV28 to TRBJ2-7; TRBD1 matches at 8 bases. The CDR3 has 12 amino acids. The germline V gene encodes CDR1 MDHEN and CDR2 SYDVKM. Trimming at V came to 5 bases and at J to 7 bases, leaving 4 bases not matched to a gene.